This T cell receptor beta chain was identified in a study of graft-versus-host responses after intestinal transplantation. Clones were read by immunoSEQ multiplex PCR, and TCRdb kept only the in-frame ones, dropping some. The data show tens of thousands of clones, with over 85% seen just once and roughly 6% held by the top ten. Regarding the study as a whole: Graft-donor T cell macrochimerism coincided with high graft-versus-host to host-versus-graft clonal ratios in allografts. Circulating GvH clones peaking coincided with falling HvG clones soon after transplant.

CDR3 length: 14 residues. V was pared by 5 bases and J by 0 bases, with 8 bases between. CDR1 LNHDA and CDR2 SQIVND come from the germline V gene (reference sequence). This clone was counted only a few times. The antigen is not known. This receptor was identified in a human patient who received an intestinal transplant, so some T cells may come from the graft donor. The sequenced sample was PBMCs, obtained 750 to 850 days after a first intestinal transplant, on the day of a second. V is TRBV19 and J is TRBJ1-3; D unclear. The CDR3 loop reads CASSPQFSGNTIYF. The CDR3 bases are TGTGCCAGTAGTCCCCAGTTCTCTGGAAACACCATATATTTT.